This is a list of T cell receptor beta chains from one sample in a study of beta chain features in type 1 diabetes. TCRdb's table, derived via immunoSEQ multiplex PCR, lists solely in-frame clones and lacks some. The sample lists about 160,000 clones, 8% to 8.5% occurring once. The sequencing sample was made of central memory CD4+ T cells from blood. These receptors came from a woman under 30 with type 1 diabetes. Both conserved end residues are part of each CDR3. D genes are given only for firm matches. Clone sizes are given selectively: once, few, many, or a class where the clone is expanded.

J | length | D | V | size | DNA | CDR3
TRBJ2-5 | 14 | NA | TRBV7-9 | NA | TGTGCCAGCAGCTTAGCCGGTGGTTTCGAGACCCAGTACTTC | CASSLAGGFETQYF
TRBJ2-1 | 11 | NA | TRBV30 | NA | TGTGCCTGGAGTGGCGCATGGGAGCAGTTCTTC | CAWSGAWEQFF
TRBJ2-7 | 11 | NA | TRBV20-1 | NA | TGCAGTGCAACACCAGGCTACGAGCAGTACTTC | CSATPGYEQYF
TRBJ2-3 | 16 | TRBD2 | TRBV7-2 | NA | TGTGCCAGCAGCTTTGAGGGACTAGCGGGAGGGGGTACGCAGTATTTT | CASSFEGLAGGGTQYF
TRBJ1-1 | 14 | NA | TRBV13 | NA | TGTGCCAGCAGCCCGCGGGCCTCGAACACTGAAGCTTTCTTT | CASSPRASNTEAFF
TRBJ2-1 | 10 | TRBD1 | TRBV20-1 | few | TGCAGTGCTTGGGACAGGAGGCAGTTCTTC | CSAWDRRQFF
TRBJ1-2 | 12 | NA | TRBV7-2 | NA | TGTGCCAGCAGCCCGGGGGACTATGGCTACACCTTC | CASSPGDYGYTF
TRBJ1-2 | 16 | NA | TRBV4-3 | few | TGCGCCAGCTCTCCTCAAGGGGGGGGCTGGGGCTATGGCTACACCTTC | CASSPQGGGWGYGYTF
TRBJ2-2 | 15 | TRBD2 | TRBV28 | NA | TGTGCCAGCAGAAGCCCGGGACTAGCCATCGGGGAGCTGTTTTTT | CASRSPGLAIGELFF
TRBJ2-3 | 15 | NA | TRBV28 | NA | TGTGCCAGCAGTTCCGGGACTAGAGGGGGCTGGCGGCAGTATTTT | CASSSGTRGGWRQYF
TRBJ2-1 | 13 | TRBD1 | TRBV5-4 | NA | TGTGCCAGCAGGCCGGGACAGTACAATGAGCAGTTCTTC | CASRPGQYNEQFF
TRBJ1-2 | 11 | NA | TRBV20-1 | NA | TGCAGTGCTGGGAGAGGGGGAGGCTACACCTTC | CSAGRGGGYTF
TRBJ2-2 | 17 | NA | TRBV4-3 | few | TGCGCCAGCAGCTACGCCGGGACATCAGGGGACACCGGGGAGCTGTTTTTT | CASSYAGTSGDTGELFF
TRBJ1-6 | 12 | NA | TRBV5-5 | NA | TGTGCCAGCAGCTTACAAACAGGACCCCTCCACTTT | CASSLQTGPLHF
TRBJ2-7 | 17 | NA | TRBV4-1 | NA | TGCGCCAGCAGCCCGGGGCCCGGGATAGCGGCGACCTACGAGCAGTACTTC | CASSPGPGIAATYEQYF
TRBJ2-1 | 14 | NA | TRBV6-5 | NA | TGTGCCAGCAGCCGGGAGCTGCCGGGAAACGAGCAGTTCTTC | CASSRELPGNEQFF
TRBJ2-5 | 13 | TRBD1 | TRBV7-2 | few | TGTGCCAGCAGCTCGGACAGGCAAGAGACCCAGTACTTC | CASSSDRQETQYF
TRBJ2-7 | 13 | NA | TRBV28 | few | TGTGCCAGCAGTTCGACAGGAATGTACGAGCAGTACTTC | CASSSTGMYEQYF
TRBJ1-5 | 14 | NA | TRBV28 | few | TGTGCCAGCAGTTTCGCGGGGACGGGTCAGCCCCAGCATTTT | CASSFAGTGQPQHF
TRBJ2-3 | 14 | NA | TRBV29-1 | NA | TGCAGCACTCCTCCGGTGCAAACCACAGATACGCAGTATTTT | CSTPPVQTTDTQYF
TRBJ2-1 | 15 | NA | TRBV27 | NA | TGTGCCAGCAGTTTAACTGCAAGCTCCTACAATGAGCAGTTCTTC | CASSLTASSYNEQFF
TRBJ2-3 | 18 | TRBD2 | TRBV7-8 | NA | TGTGCCAGCAGCTTGCTTACTATTAGCGGGGCAAGCACAGATACGCAGTATTTT | CASSLLTISGASTDTQYF
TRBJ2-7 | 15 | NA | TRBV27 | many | TGTGCCAGCAGTCCGAGGTATGATAGCTCCTACGAGCAGTACTTC | CASSPRYDSSYEQYF
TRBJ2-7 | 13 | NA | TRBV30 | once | TGTGCCTGGAGTTTTTTTGATGGAGCTGAGCAGTACTTC | CAWSFFDGAEQYF
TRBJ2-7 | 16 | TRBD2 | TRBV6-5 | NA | TGTGCCAGCAGTTACTCGTGGACTAGCGGGGCCTACGAGCAGTACTTC | CASSYSWTSGAYEQYF
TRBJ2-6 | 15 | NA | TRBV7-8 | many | TGTGCCAGCAGCCAGGGGACGGCGGGGGCCAACGTCCTGACTTTC | CASSQGTAGANVLTF
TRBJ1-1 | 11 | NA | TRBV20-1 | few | TGCAGTGCTAGCCGTCTGCGGGAAGCTTTCTTT | CSASRLREAFF
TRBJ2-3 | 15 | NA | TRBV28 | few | TGTGCCAGCAGTACCCCCGGAGGGGCGTACGATACGCAGTATTTT | CASSTPGGAYDTQYF
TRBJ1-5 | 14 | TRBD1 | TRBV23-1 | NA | TGCGCCAGCAGTTTGACAGGGGGCGACCAGCCCCAGCATTTT | CASSLTGGDQPQHF
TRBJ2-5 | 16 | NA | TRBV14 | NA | TGTGCCAGCAGCAAGGGGCAGGGGAGTTATCAAGAGACCCAGTACTTC | CASSKGQGSYQETQYF
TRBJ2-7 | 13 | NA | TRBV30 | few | TGTGCCTGGAGTAGACAGGTGGGCTACGAGCAGTACTTC | CAWSRQVGYEQYF
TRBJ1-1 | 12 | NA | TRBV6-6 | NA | TGTGCCAGCAGGAGGGAGGGTCCTGAAGCTTTCTTT | CASRREGPEAFF
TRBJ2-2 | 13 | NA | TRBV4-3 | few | TGCGCCAGCAGCCAAGGGGAGGCCGGGGAGCTGTTTTTT | CASSQGEAGELFF
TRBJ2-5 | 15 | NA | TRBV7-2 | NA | TGTGCCAGCAGCCCTAGACTAAGTTCGGCCGAGACCCAGTACTTC | CASSPRLSSAETQYF
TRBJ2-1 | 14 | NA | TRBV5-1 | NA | TGCGCCAGCAGCTTAGTGCCGGGGAACAATGAGCAGTTCTTC | CASSLVPGNNEQFF
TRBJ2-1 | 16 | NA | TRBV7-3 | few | TGTGCCAGCAGCTTAGCTATTTCCCCATCCGCGGGGGAGCAGTTCTTC | CASSLAISPSAGEQFF
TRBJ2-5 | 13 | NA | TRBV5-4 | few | TGTGCCAGCAGCCTACAGAACGAAGAGACCCAGTACTTC | CASSLQNEETQYF
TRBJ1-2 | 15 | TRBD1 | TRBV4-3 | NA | TGCGCCAGCAGCCAAGATCCGGCAGGGGGGACGGGCTACACCTTC | CASSQDPAGGTGYTF
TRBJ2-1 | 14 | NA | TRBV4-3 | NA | TGCGCCAGCAGCCAAGAGGAAGGCCGGGAGGAGCAGTTCTTC | CASSQEEGREEQFF
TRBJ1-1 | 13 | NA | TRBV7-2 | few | TGTGCCAGCAGCTTAGCGACCGGGATCTCAGCTTTCTTT | CASSLATGISAFF
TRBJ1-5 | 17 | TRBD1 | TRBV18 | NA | TGTGCCAGCTCACCACCGGGTTCAGGGGGCGTGAATCAGCCCCAGCATTTT | CASSPPGSGGVNQPQHF
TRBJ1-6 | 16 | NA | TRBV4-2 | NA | TGTGCCAGCAGCCAAGAGGGGACTCAGAATAATTCACCCCTCCACTTT | CASSQEGTQNNSPLHF
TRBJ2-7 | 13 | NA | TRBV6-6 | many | TGTGCCAGCAGTTACGGAGGGACCTACGAGCAGTACTTC | CASSYGGTYEQYF
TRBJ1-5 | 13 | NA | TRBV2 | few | TGTGCCAGCAGCTGGGACAATAATCAGCCCCAGCATTTT | CASSWDNNQPQHF
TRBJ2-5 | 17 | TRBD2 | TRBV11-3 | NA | TGTGCCAGCAGCTTAGGACTAGCGGGGGGCCTCCAAGAGACCCAGTACTTC | CASSLGLAGGLQETQYF
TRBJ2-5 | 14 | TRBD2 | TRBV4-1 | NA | TGCGCCAGCAGCCCGGGACTACCTGGGGAGACCCAGTACTTC | CASSPGLPGETQYF
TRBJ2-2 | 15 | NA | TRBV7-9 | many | TGTGCCAGCAGCTTATACAGGGATCTTACCGGGGAGCTGTTTTTT | CASSLYRDLTGELFF
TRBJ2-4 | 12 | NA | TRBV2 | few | TGTGCCAGCAGGGATCAGGCGAACATTCAGTACTTC | CASRDQANIQYF
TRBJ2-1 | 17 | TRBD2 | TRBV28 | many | TGTGCCAGCAGTTCTACAGGGAGTGGACTAGCGGGGAATGAGCAGTTCTTC | CASSSTGSGLAGNEQFF
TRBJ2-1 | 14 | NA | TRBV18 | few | TGTGCCAGCTCACCACCAGTAACAGTTGATGAGCAGTTCTTC | CASSPPVTVDEQFF